A selection of T cell receptor beta chains follows, all from one sample in a study of T cells in tuberculosis. The table came from immunoSEQ multiplex PCR; TCRdb's copy has only in-frame clones and leaves some out. The sample records around 50,000 clones, approximately 91% being singletons. The sample consisted of CD1b-GMM tetramer-negative cells sorted from PBMCs. The source is an adult woman with latent tuberculosis. Both conserved end residues are part of each CDR3. Fields, in order: J gene, D gene, clone size, V gene, CDR3 DNA, CDR3 protein. D genes are given only for firm matches. Not all rows give a size; the values are once, few, many and, for expanded clones, a class.

J gene: TRBJ1-5; D gene: TRBD1; clone size: -; V gene: TRBV13; CDR3 DNA: TGTGCCAGCAGCATACGGACAGGGCATAGGAGCAATCAGCCCCAGCATTTT; CDR3 protein: CASSIRTGHRSNQPQHF
J gene: TRBJ2-7; D gene: TRBD2; clone size: -; V gene: TRBV5-1; CDR3 DNA: TGCGCCAGCAGCTCGGGACTAGCGGCCGGCCCCTACGAGCAGTACTTC; CDR3 protein: CASSSGLAAGPYEQYF
J gene: TRBJ2-1; D gene: TRBD1; clone size: -; V gene: TRBV5-1; CDR3 DNA: TGCGCCAGTGGTCGGACAGGGTTATACAATGAGCAGTTCTTC; CDR3 protein: CASGRTGLYNEQFF
J gene: TRBJ2-5; D gene: -; clone size: -; V gene: TRBV4-1; CDR3 DNA: TGCGCCAGCAGCCAAGTAGGGGCAAGTATACGAGAGACCCAGTACTTC; CDR3 protein: CASSQVGASIRETQYF
J gene: TRBJ1-6; D gene: -; clone size: -; V gene: TRBV2; CDR3 DNA: TGTGCCAGCAGTAAACTTCATTCACCCCTCCACTTT; CDR3 protein: CASSKLHSPLHF
J gene: TRBJ1-4; D gene: -; clone size: -; V gene: TRBV9; CDR3 DNA: TGTGCCAGCAACAGAGACGGACTGCCTAATGAAAAACTGTTTTTT; CDR3 protein: CASNRDGLPNEKLFF
J gene: TRBJ2-5; D gene: -; clone size: -; V gene: TRBV5-1; CDR3 DNA: TGCGCCAGCAGTCCAGGGGAGACCCAGTACTTC; CDR3 protein: CASSPGETQYF
J gene: TRBJ1-2; D gene: TRBD1; clone size: -; V gene: TRBV4-2; CDR3 DNA: TGTGCCAGCAGCCATCCCCCGGGACAGGGTATCTATGGCTACACCTTC; CDR3 protein: CASSHPPGQGIYGYTF
J gene: TRBJ2-7; D gene: TRBD1; clone size: -; V gene: TRBV27; CDR3 DNA: TGTGCCAGCAGTTCCCTCCCCCCGACAGGGGTGAGGGAGCAGTACTTC; CDR3 protein: CASSSLPPTGVREQYF
J gene: TRBJ2-2; D gene: TRBD1; clone size: -; V gene: TRBV6-5; CDR3 DNA: TGTGCCAGCAGGTTACAGGGGGCAGTCGCCGGGGAGCTGTTTTTT; CDR3 protein: CASRLQGAVAGELFF
J gene: TRBJ2-1; D gene: TRBD2; clone size: -; V gene: TRBV29-1; CDR3 DNA: TGCAGCGTTGAAGATACCCCGGGGCTAGCGGGAACCAATGAGCAGTTCTTC; CDR3 protein: CSVEDTPGLAGTNEQFF
J gene: TRBJ2-1; D gene: TRBD1; clone size: -; V gene: TRBV4-3; CDR3 DNA: TGCGCCAGCAGCCAAGATACAGGGGGCCGACAGTTCTTC; CDR3 protein: CASSQDTGGRQFF
J gene: TRBJ2-3; D gene: -; clone size: -; V gene: TRBV4-1; CDR3 DNA: TGCGCCAGCAGCCAAGCCCCACTAGCAGATACGCAGTATTTT; CDR3 protein: CASSQAPLADTQYF
J gene: TRBJ2-5; D gene: -; clone size: -; V gene: TRBV19; CDR3 DNA: TGTGCCAGTAGTCTCCGGGACACGCAAGAGACCCAGTACTTC; CDR3 protein: CASSLRDTQETQYF
J gene: TRBJ2-7; D gene: -; clone size: -; V gene: TRBV5-1; CDR3 DNA: TGCGCCAGCAGCCCCGGACTACCAGTCGAGCAGTACTTC; CDR3 protein: CASSPGLPVEQYF
J gene: TRBJ1-5; D gene: TRBD1; clone size: -; V gene: TRBV7-9; CDR3 DNA: TGTGCCAGCAGCTTAGCACAGGGGGCTTGGGACAGGCAAAATCAGCCCCAGCATTTT; CDR3 protein: CASSLAQGAWDRQNQPQHF
J gene: TRBJ2-3; D gene: -; clone size: -; V gene: TRBV4-3; CDR3 DNA: TGCGCCAGCAGCCAAGTGGCGGGCAGGACAGATACGCAGTATTTT; CDR3 protein: CASSQVAGRTDTQYF
J gene: TRBJ2-3; D gene: -; clone size: -; V gene: TRBV5-4; CDR3 DNA: TGTGCCAGCAGCCCGGAAGCTGGGAGCAGCTTCACAGATACGCAGTATTTT; CDR3 protein: CASSPEAGSSFTDTQYF
J gene: TRBJ2-5; D gene: TRBD1; clone size: -; V gene: TRBV10-3; CDR3 DNA: TGTGCCATCAGTGAGAGCCAGGGACAGGGGATTGAGACCCAGTACTTC; CDR3 protein: CAISESQGQGIETQYF
J gene: TRBJ2-7; D gene: TRBD2; clone size: -; V gene: TRBV11-2; CDR3 DNA: TGTGCCAGCAGCTTAGCCACGGGGACTAGCCGAACCTACGAGCAGTACTTC; CDR3 protein: CASSLATGTSRTYEQYF
J gene: TRBJ2-5; D gene: TRBD2; clone size: once; V gene: TRBV7-9; CDR3 DNA: TGTGCCAGCAGCTCGGGGGGGATAGGGCGGGGCCCTCAAGAGACCCAGTACTTC; CDR3 protein: CASSSGGIGRGPQETQYF
J gene: TRBJ1-1; D gene: TRBD1; clone size: -; V gene: TRBV4-2; CDR3 DNA: TGTGCCAGCAGCCATGCCACAGGGGGTCCTGAAGCTTTCTTT; CDR3 protein: CASSHATGGPEAFF
J gene: TRBJ2-1; D gene: -; clone size: -; V gene: TRBV19; CDR3 DNA: TGTGCCAGTAGTATAGTGGTAGGAGACTACAATGAGCAGTTCTTC; CDR3 protein: CASSIVVGDYNEQFF
J gene: TRBJ2-1; D gene: TRBD2; clone size: -; V gene: TRBV7-2; CDR3 DNA: TGTGCCAGCAGCTTAGTTAGCGGGAGCTCCTACAATGAGCAGTTCTTC; CDR3 protein: CASSLVSGSSYNEQFF
J gene: TRBJ1-4; D gene: -; clone size: -; V gene: TRBV6-6; CDR3 DNA: TGTGCCAGCAGTCCTAATCTAGGACTGTTTTTT; CDR3 protein: CASSPNLGLFF
J gene: TRBJ1-5; D gene: -; clone size: -; V gene: TRBV19; CDR3 DNA: TGTGCCAGTAGTAGGAACCGGGACACGAATCAGCCCCAGCATTTT; CDR3 protein: CASSRNRDTNQPQHF
J gene: TRBJ1-3; D gene: -; clone size: -; V gene: TRBV6-6; CDR3 DNA: TGTGCCAGCAGTTCCGGGGGAAACACCATATATTTT; CDR3 protein: CASSSGGNTIYF
J gene: TRBJ2-5; D gene: TRBD2; clone size: few; V gene: TRBV19; CDR3 DNA: TGTGCCAGTAATAGGGGGCTAGCGGGAGGTGGAGAGACCCAGTACTTC; CDR3 protein: CASNRGLAGGGETQYF
J gene: TRBJ2-5; D gene: -; clone size: -; V gene: TRBV7-2; CDR3 DNA: TGTGCCAGCAGCCGAAATACTAGAGTAGAGACCCAGTACTTC; CDR3 protein: CASSRNTRVETQYF